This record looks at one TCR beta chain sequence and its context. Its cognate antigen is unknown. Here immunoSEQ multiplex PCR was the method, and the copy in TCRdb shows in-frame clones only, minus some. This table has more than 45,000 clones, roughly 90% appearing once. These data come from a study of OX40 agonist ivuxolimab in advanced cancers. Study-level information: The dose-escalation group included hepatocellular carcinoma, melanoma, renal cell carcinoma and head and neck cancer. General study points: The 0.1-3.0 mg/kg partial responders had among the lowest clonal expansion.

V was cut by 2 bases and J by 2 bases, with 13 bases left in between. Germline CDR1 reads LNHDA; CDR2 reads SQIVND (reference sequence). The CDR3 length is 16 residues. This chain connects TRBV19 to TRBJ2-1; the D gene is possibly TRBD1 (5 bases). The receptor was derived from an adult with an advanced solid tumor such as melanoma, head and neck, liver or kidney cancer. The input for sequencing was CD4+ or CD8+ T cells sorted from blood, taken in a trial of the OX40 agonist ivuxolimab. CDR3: CASSIMPGHPYNEQFF. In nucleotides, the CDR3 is TGTGCCAGTAGTATAATGCCTGGACATCCCTACAATGAGCAGTTCTTC.